This T cell receptor beta chain was sequenced in a study of blood T cell repertoires in COVID-19. About the research overall: Acute-phase and convalescent COVID-19 samples originated in the United States, Italy and Spain.

Method: immunoSEQ multiplex PCR; TCRdb's copy keeps in-frame clones and lacks some. The sample lists around 57,000 clones; 90% were seen once. This clone was observed a single time. The receptor was isolated from a man aged 50 to 59 with acute or convalescent COVID-19. Sequenced: peripheral blood.

This CDR3 is CASSLLPGAPYEQYF. The CDR3 DNA reads TGTGCCAGCAGCCTTTTACCAGGGGCCCCCTACGAGCAGTACTTC. This chain uses TRBV3-1 (or the pseudogene TRBV3-2) with TRBJ2-7; D may be TRBD1 (6 bases). Germline CDR1 is LGHDT and CDR2 is YNNKEL (reference sequence). This CDR3 has 15 amino acids. The V end lost 4 bases, the J end lost 2 bases, and 15 bases lay between the germline ends.